This T cell receptor beta chain stems from a study of blood T cell repertoires in COVID-19. Study context: Sites across the United States, Italy and Spain contributed samples from acute and convalescent COVID-19. PBMCs, B-cell-depleted T cells, or T cells were the source of the cDNA or gDNA that made up the material.

This CDR3 is 14 amino acids long. Germline V gene sequence: CDR1 SNHLY, CDR2 FYNNEI. With 4 bases removed from V and 5 bases from J, the gap between germline ends came to 12 bases. Authors' analysis steps: Scientists estimated how many nucleated cells there were by amplifying reference gene primers. Assay used: immunoSEQ multiplex PCR; TCRdb lists only in-frame clones, some missing. V and J calls and clone size are as listed in that table; D and trimming were resolved from the DNA. The sample holds approximately 69,000 clones, around 80% seen once. Followed longitudinally, the Seattle patients had been enrolled during active infection.

The genes are TRBV2 and TRBJ1-5, with a weak D call TRBD1 (6 bases). This clonotype was sampled from a man aged 50-60 years with COVID-19, enrolled during active disease. Sequenced: peripheral blood. CDR3 region: CASSAGRGYQPQHF. Written as DNA, the CDR3 is TGTGCCAGCAGTGCGGGCAGGGGCTATCAGCCCCAGCATTTT. Variable domain in full (rest from reference TRBV2 and TRBJ1-5): EPEVTQTPSHQVTQMGQEVILRCVPISNHLYFYWYRQILGQKVEFLVSFYNNEISEKSEIFDDQFSVERPDGSNFTLKIRSTKLEDSAMYFCASSAGRGYQPQHFGDGTRLSIL.